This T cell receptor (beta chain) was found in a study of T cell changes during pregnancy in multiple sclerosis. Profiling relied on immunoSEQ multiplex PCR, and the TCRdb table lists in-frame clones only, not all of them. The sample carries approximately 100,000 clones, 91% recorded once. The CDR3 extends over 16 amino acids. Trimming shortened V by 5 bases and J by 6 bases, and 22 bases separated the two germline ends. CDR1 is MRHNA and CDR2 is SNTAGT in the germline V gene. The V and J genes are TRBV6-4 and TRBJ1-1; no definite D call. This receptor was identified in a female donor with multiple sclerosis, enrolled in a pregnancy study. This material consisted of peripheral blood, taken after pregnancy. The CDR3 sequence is CASSSSASYGVSEAFF. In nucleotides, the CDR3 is TGTGCCAGCAGTTCGTCTGCGTCCTACGGAGTCTCTGAAGCTTTCTTT.